This TCR beta chain was sequenced in a study of cytomegalovirus exposure and HLA in healthy donors (dated by TCRdb to about 2017). For the study in its entirety: In an earlier analysis of roughly 590 of the donors, 250 to 350 Gb of sequence data and 95 million to 130 million unique TCR beta sequences from roughly 190 million T cells were reported. An early release that covered about 640 HLA-typed donors contained around 300 gigabases of sequencing data and roughly 84 million unique TCR sequences. Donor age, sex, ethnicity and CMV serostatus were compiled alongside the repertoire data. Four or five DR-DQ haplotypes were handled as single units for association and clustering, since linkage in the cohort was strong. High-throughput TCR immunosequencing, statistical association of individual TCRs with disease status, and machine learning were combined to predict cytomegalovirus infection status. Along with the roughly 700-subject first cohort, a separate validation cohort of more than 90 different subjects was used. Genome-wide SNP genotypes for about 65% of the 666 donors were used in a later genetic analysis, which treated that subset as a discovery cohort. Rather than drawing on any new phenotypic data, the later analysis identified candidate immune exposures from TCR beta sequences and the way those sequences occurred across donors. The study used immunosequencing to profile the T cell repertoires of more than 650 subjects and linked those repertoires to cytomegalovirus serostatus. Of the 300 to 450 genotyped donors, 70% to 90% were placed in the genetic ancestry cluster associated with self-reported Caucasian donors. In an earlier analysis of more than 550 of the donors, high-throughput TCR beta sequencing was used to judge whether each TCR beta V gene segment behaved as functional or pseudogenic. The number of typed donors differed by locus: about 620-630 for A, B, C, DRB1 and DQB1; some 500 for DQA1; over 600 for DPA1; and 450 to 480 for DPB1. Every discovery cohort repertoire had been produced on one sequencing platform. Among about 390 genotyped donors of the cohort, an average of 235,054 unique TCR beta nucleotide sequences were sequenced per donor, roughly 18% of them non-productive. In a later analysis, previously published TCR beta repertoires from about 670 donors were re-analyzed and high-resolution HLA genotyping was added so that TCR occurrence patterns could be studied. HLA typing covered class I and class II loci at four-digit resolution. The study was designed to test whether signatures of past pathogen exposure could be identified by cataloging public T cell receptors. The investigation overall reported the following: Compared with equally common non-associated chains, HLA-associated TCR beta chains in a later analysis were more clonally expanded and had lower generation probabilities. According to a later analysis, most CMV-associated TCR beta chains appeared to be HLA-restricted, and the HLA associations seemed to be driven largely by CMV exposure. Some IMGT-functional V segments, including TRBV6-2 and TRBV6-3, could not be distinguished by the 87-base-pair reads and were therefore excluded. Compared with the roughly 700-donor mean, donors in an Asian-associated ancestry cluster had fewer N-insertions in productive TCRs, according to a later genetic analysis. A group of highly shared sequence variants was considered likely to be a technical artifact of the sequencing pipeline. The presence/absence analyses assumed that sequencing depth was roughly uniform across donors, and that assumption may not be true. In both the original and validation cohorts, the classifier was reported to diagnose cytomegalovirus status with high specificity and sensitivity. The cohort was sequenced for TCR beta chains only, and without alpha or paired-chain data the features that could be detected were limited. The study gave a list of about 150 TCR beta chains associated with cytomegalovirus. In vitro tests confirmed that three of the cytomegalovirus-associated TCR beta chains recognize cytomegalovirus antigens. Linkage disequilibrium might explain the correlated functional status among segregating V segments, but an unknown experimental factor could not be ruled out. In a later analysis, TCR association rates were found to vary across HLA loci, with the most associated TCRs seen for DRB1 alleles and the fewest for HLA-C alleles. The authors suggested that the approach could potentially be extended to other disease states and immunological phenotypes. A further reported finding was that TCR beta sequences accurately predicted the HLA-A and HLA-B alleles for most subjects in the first cohort. Broadly in line with IMGT annotations, most TCR beta V segments showed up in productive rearrangements about 87% or about 30% of the time in an earlier analysis of some 590 of the donors. Some 15 rarely observed V segments, including chromosome 9 orphons, were excluded from the earlier analysis of 550 to 700 of the donors because counts were too low. According to a later analysis, parvovirus B19, influenza, CMV and Epstein-Barr virus appeared linked to several top co-occurrence clusters. V-gene and J-gene trimming of TCR beta chains was associated with a missense DCLRE1C variant in a later genetic analysis, and the association was replicated in an independent cohort. Strong co-occurrence of HLA alleles, especially DR and DQ, made assigning TCR associations to individual alleles difficult. CMV serostatus was the only immune exposure information available for the cohort. HLA typing was unavailable for some donors at each locus, so association tests used only the typed subset. A later analysis associated 16,951 TCR beta sequences with specific HLA alleles at a false discovery rate of 0.05. While some public TCRs were present in many individuals, most TCR sequences turned up only very rarely across donors.

The cohort was made up of approximately 670 healthy bone marrow donors. At the time of sampling, all cohort members were nominally healthy, though unrecorded immune exposures were likely present. The donor was CMV seronegative and was included in the group of a few hundred seronegative cohort members. A peripheral blood sample was collected from each donor, and TCR beta sequencing was performed on peripheral blood mononuclear cells. The Qiagen DNeasy Blood Extraction Kit was used to extract genomic DNA from the blood cell samples. In regard to this clone: This clone's antigen is unknown. Per-base quality was not reported, and no clone a single base away is much larger than it. Other DNA sequences from this sample encode an identical CDR3 as well.

The library was prepared using the immunoSEQ multiplex PCR assay. A mixture of 60 forward primers for TCR Vbeta segments and 13 reverse primers for TCR Jbeta segments was used in the multiplex PCR. The CDR3 region of rearranged TCR beta genes was amplified from genomic DNA with a multiplex PCR assay. Amplified TCR beta libraries were sequenced as 87-base-pair reads on the Illumina HiSeq System. The published analysis was carried out like this. Across the roughly 640 repertoires, a later analysis counted roughly 77 million unique TCR beta chains, about 10 million of which were shared by at least two donors. Raw reads were error-corrected and collapsed into unique sequences with a nearest-neighbor algorithm that merged closely related sequences to remove PCR and sequencing errors. Alignment of CDR3 sequences to IMGT reference sequences was used to assign V, D and J gene segments. Each retained sequence needed at least a six-nucleotide match to both a V gene segment and a J gene segment. Rearrangements were called productive when the CDR3 lacked stop codons and stayed in frame with V and J; all others were non-productive. CDR3 was defined by IMGT convention, running from the second conserved V-encoded cysteine to the conserved J-encoded phenylalanine. The earlier analysis of fewer than 700 of the donors excluded sequences that lacked an unambiguous match to a single V gene segment. In an earlier analysis of approximately 550 of the donors, V segments were called functional above 56.7% productive rearrangements and were called segregating when the between-donor standard deviation exceeded 5%. To diagnose cytomegalovirus status from the catalog of TCR beta chain sequences, a statistical classification framework was built. In a later analysis, TCR nucleotide sequences were compared against IMGT/GENE-DB human TR gene sequences so that V and J genes could be assigned. The TCRdist pipeline was used in a later analysis to assign CDR3 sequences and most-parsimonious VDJ recombination scenarios. In a later analysis, every TCR beta chain was defined by the combination of its CDR3 amino acid sequence and its V-gene family, and reads without a unique V-gene family were dropped. In a later analysis, around 600 highly shared, low-generation-probability nucleotide sequences were removed to address suspected cross-contamination and a sequencing artifact. For each public chain, a later analysis derived a clonal expansion index from normalized ranks of inferred template counts within each repertoire. A later analysis computed generation probabilities with a VDJ recombination model fitted to out-of-frame rearrangements, and checked the results against IGoR. In a later analysis, hypergeometric tests were used to score TCR-TCR, TCR-HLA and TCR-CMV co-occurrence, with a repertoire-size bias correction applied to TCR pairs. To estimate false discovery rates, a later analysis permuted the HLA or CMV assignments 20 times. In a later analysis, co-occurring TCRs were grouped with DBSCAN, and TCRdist sequence similarity was added when clustering was performed within HLA-allele-positive subsets. Repertoires with fewer than 30,000 or more than 120,000 public chains were left out of co-occurrence clustering, as were about 5 repertoires with anomalous nucleotide sharing. TCRdb obtained this table from immuneACCESS and retained in-frame rearrangements with V and J assigned. These tables miss some clones; where compared with another copy, unresolved V genes account for less than half of the shortfall, and the remainder is unexplained. V and J calls and clone size are copied from that table; D and trimming were computed from the DNA. This sample is represented by hundreds of thousands of clones; about 83% of them were singletons. The top ten clonotypes cover roughly 1.5% of the sample.

Its CDR3 holds 16 amino acids, cysteine through phenylalanine. Just the 48-base CDR3 DNA is kept, in frame starting at base 1. Trimming accounts for 0 bases at V and 5 bases at J, while the number of junction bases matched to no gene is 4. The germline V gene gives CDR1 as LGHNA and CDR2 as YNFKEQ. This chain joins TRBV4-2 to TRBJ2-5, with 12 middle bases fitting TRBD2. Sample: PBMCs. The sequence was collected from a girl between 10 and 17 years old in good health and CMV-seronegative. For the CDR3, the sequence is CASSQDPSGGAETQYF. DNA sequence: TGTGCCAGCAGCCAAGATCCTAGCGGGGGGGCGGAGACCCAGTACTTC.